This passage covers 7 T cell receptor beta chains from one sample sequenced in a study of Graves' ophthalmopathy and Graves' hyperthyroidism. RNA transcripts yielded amplified TCR beta CDR3 regions. HTBI primers were used in a first-round RT-PCR, which preceded a second-round multiplex PCR. Each CDR3 protein is one row after TCRdb ran MiXCR on the multiplex PCR reads. The sample has about 1.2 million distinct CDR3 sequences; about 38% are singletons. Input material: peripheral blood or thyroid tissue (not recorded which). The receptor source for this set is an adult man with Graves' hyperthyroidism.

The CDR3 nucleotides are TGTGCCAGCATCGAAACCAAGAGGGTCTACGAGCAGTACTTC. It translates to CASIETKRVYEQYF. The chain is built from TRBV6-2 or TRBV6-3 and TRBJ2-7; TRBD2 is a possible D gene (5 bases). Germline V gene data show CDR1 as MNHEY and CDR2 as SVGEGT. The CDR3 runs to 14 residues. The V end lost 7 bases, the J end lost 3 bases, and 16 bases lay between the germline ends.

The J gene is TRBJ2-7, the V gene TRBV10-3, with 10 bases identical to TRBD1. CDR3 length: 13 residues. Germline CDR1 and CDR2: ENHRY and SYGVKD. Unmatched junction bases numbered 8, after V lost 6 bases and J lost 9 bases. DNA of the CDR3: TGTGCCATCAGCCAAGGGACAGGGGTAGGGCAGTACTTC. Encoded protein: CAISQGTGVGQYF.

J is TRBJ1-5 and V is TRBV2; 8 bases agree with TRBD1. This CDR3 comprises 17 residues. V shed 9 bases, J shed 2 bases, and the junction held 15 bases outside the gene matches. Per the germline V gene, CDR1 is SNHLY and CDR2 is FYNNEI. The CDR3 DNA sequence: TGTGCCAGTGAATGTCGGGCAGGGGGCAGGGGCAATCAGCCCCAGCATTTT. Translation gives CASECRAGGRGNQPQHF.

This clonotype appeared a few times. The J gene is TRBJ2-6, the V gene TRBV20-1; TRBD2 aligns across 7 bases. Germline V lookup: CDR1 DFQATT, CDR2 SNEGSKA (reference sequence). The CDR3 has 16 amino acids. The trim removed 0 bases at V and 2 bases at J, leaving 4 bases unmatched. CDR3 DNA sequence: TGCAGTGCTAGAGACCCGGGGACTACTGGGGCCAACGTCCTGACTTTC. Its translation is CSARDPGTTGANVLTF.

This chain uses TRBV19 with TRBJ1-2; a weak D match, TRBD1 (6 bases). CDR3 size: 13 residues. V lost 4 bases and J lost 2, with 8 bases in between. Germline V gene data show CDR1 as LNHDA and CDR2 as SQIVND (reference sequence). In DNA, the CDR3 is TGTGCCAGTAGTAGACAGGACAACTATGGCTACACCTTC. Protein: CASSRQDNYGYTF. The full variable domain, rest sourced from reference TRBV19 and TRBJ1-2, is DGGITQSPKYLFRKEGQNVTLSCEQNLNHDAMYWYRQDPGQGLRLIYYSQIVNDFQKGDIAEGYSVSREKKESFPLTVTSAQKNPTAFYLCASSRQDNYGYTFGSGTRLTVV.

V and J are TRBV29-1 and TRBJ2-5; TRBD2 is a possible D gene (6 bases). V was clipped by 6 bases and J by 3 bases, with 11 bases between them. The CDR3 has 12 amino acids. Germline V gives CDR1 SQVTM, CDR2 ANQGSEA. The CDR3 is CSVGSGKETQYF. For the CDR3, the DNA is TGCAGCGTGGGTAGCGGAAAAGAGACCCAGTACTTC.

This clonotype appeared many times. The V and J genes are TRBV20-1 and TRBJ2-2, with D uncertain. The germline V and J ends were trimmed by 0 bases and 7 bases, with 9 bases remaining between them. CDR3 length equals 13 residues. Per germline, CDR1 DFQATT and CDR2 SNEGSKA (reference sequence). In nucleotides, the CDR3 is TGCAGTGCTAGAGATTCGGAATACGGGGAGCTGTTTTTT. The encoded protein is CSARDSEYGELFF.